This T cell receptor beta chain was found in a study of cytotoxic CD8 clonotypes in ibrutinib-treated CLL. Libraries were prepared by immunoSEQ multiplex PCR; TCRdb keeps only in-frame clonotypes and omits some of them. The sample includes about 130,000 clones, around three quarters of them seen just once. The CDR3 runs to 16 residues. Germline CDR1 is LGHNA and CDR2 is YSLEER. V was cut by 4 bases and J by 1 base, with 11 bases left in between. The chain has TRBV4-3 and TRBJ2-6; the D is unclear. This clonotype was sampled from a human donor with chronic lymphocytic leukemia. Specimen: PBMCs, collected after 12 months of ibrutinib treatment. In nucleotides, the CDR3 is TGCGCCAGCAGCCCGACCCCGGTGTCTGGGGCCAACGTCCTGACTTTC. It is translated as CASSPTPVSGANVLTF.